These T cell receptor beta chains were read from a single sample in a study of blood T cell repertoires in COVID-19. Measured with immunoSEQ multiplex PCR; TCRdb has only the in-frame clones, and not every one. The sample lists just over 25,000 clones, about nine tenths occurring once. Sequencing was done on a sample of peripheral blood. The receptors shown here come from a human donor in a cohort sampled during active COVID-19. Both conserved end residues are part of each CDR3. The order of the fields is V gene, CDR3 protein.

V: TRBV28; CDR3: CASGEGTSTDTQYF
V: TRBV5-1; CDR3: CASSLQGLQYF
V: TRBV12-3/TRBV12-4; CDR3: CASSSGTGEGAFF
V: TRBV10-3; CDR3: CAIRAISGGNNEQFF
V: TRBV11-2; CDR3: CASSLRLAGVYNEQFF
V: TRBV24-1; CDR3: CATRGQGANTDTQYF
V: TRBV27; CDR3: CASRKTGTDTQYF
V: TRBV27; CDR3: CASSRGTNYGYTF
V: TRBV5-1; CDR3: CASSLRSVGQGEETQYF
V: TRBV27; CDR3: CASSVGIGGPTYNEQFF
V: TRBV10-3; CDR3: CAIRGDGGELFF
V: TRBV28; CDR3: CASSFPGTVNTGELFF
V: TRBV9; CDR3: CASSVVGGTNSPLHF
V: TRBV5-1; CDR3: CASMSGRFGNEQFF
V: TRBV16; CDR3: CASSPLGGLTEKLFF
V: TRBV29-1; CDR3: CSVAGLQKGSEKLFF
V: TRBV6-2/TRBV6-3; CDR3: CASSYSGTGGYEQYF
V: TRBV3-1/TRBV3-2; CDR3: CASSQRGTYEQYF
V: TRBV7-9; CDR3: CASSPGQRVRGNTIYF
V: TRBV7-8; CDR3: CASSLGQGNNSPLHF
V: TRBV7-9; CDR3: CASSLSLSPLGYTF
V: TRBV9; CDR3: CASSAFDRDIINGYTF
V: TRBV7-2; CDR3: CASSRQGGEKLFF
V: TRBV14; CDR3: CASSPLASGPSYEQYF
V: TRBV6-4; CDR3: CASSDHRVGPLNIQYF
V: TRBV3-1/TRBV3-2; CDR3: CASSRPAGIQETQYF
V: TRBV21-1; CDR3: CASSKLLVDSGNTIYF
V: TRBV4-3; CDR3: CASSQGPTSEYEQYF
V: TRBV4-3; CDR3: CASPSIVLRGTDTQYF
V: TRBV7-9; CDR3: CASSQRGQGHEQYF
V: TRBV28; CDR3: CASRYQGAVGNQPQHF
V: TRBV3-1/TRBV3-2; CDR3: CASSQNTLNTGELFF
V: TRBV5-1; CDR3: CASSMSAGGADTQYF
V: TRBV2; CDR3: CASSPQGTYEQYF
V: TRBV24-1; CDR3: CATSDDGGIKLYF
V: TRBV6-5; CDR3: CASSYDSDQPQHF
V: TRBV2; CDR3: CATGDTSYEQYF
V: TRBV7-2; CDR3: CASSIQGRDQPQHF
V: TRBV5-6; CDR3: CASSLSPGQGETQYF
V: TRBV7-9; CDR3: CASSAAGTGINEQYF
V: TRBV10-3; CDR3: CAIVGGTKVYEQYF
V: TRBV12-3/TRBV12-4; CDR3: CASSSRTGYEQYF
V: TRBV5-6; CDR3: CAGTRTGGSNYGYTF
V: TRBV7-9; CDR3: CASSLASNEQFF